The entry below gives a single TCR beta chain sequence along with its context. PCR was performed using 60 Vbeta and 13 Jbeta primers. Assay: immunoSEQ multiplex PCR; the TCRdb copy retains only in-frame clones and omits some. The sample contains around 250,000 clones, 75% to 85% of which appear only once. This specimen belongs to a study of cytomegalovirus exposure and HLA in healthy donors. Between the trimmed V and J ends, which lost 0 bases and 7 bases, there was a span of 7 bases. From germline, CDR1 is SGHDN and CDR2 FVKESK. CDR3 length equals 13 residues. The specimen sequenced was PBMCs. V and J are TRBV14 and TRBJ1-5; perhaps TRBD1 as D (5 bases). This clonotype was obtained from a woman in her sixties or seventies in good health and CMV-seropositive. CDR3 protein: CASSQERGQPQHF. In DNA form, the CDR3 reads TGTGCCAGCAGCCAAGAAAGGGGACAGCCCCAGCATTTT.